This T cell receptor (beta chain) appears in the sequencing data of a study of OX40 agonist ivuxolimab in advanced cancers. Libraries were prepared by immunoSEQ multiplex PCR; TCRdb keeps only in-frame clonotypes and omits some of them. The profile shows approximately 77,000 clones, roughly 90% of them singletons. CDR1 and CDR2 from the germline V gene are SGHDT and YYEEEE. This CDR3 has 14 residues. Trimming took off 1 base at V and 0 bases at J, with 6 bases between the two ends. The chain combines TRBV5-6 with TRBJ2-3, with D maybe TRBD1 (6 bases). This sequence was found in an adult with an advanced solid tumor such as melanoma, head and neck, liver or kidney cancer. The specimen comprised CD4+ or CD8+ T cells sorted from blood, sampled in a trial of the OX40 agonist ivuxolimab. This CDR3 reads CASSLTGSTDTQYF. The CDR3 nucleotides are TGTGCCAGCAGCTTGACAGGGAGCACAGATACGCAGTATTTT.